The 24 T cell receptor beta chains below all came from one sample that was sequenced in a study of T cells expressing NK-cell markers. TCRdb reanalyzed the 5' RACE reads, giving one entry per CDR3 protein sequence and no DNA. Here the sample table reports some 140,000 distinct CDR3 sequences. Input material: blood T cells: a sorted CD56 or NKG2C T cell subset, CD4+ or CD8+ T cells, or bulk PBMC T cells (not recorded which). These receptors were collected from a woman aged 50 to 60 in good health.

The gene calls are TRBV6-5 and TRBJ1-1; TCRdb designates TRBD1, a call that cannot be tested without DNA. The V gene's germline CDR1 is MNHEY and CDR2 SVGAGI. The CDR3 spans 15 residues. Here the CDR3 reads CASSPHGDPNTEAFF.

The J gene is TRBJ2-1, the V gene TRBV13; with no DNA, the TCRdb D assignment of TRBD2 cannot be verified. The germline V gene has CDR1 PRHDT and CDR2 FYEKMQ (reference sequence). This CDR3 is built from 15 residues. CDR3 in amino acids: CASSFTSGRAGEQFF. Full variable domain (outside the CDR3, taken from reference TRBV13 and TRBJ2-1): AAGVIQSPRHLIKEKRETATLKCYPIPRHDTVYWYQQGPGQDPQFLISFYEKMQSDKGSIPDRFSAQQFSDYHSELNMSSLELGDSALYFCASSFTSGRAGEQFFGPGTRLTVL.

The V gene is TRBV25-1, the J gene TRBJ2-7; the D call of TRBD1 rests on TCRdb alone, since no DNA is present to check it. Germline-derived CDR1 and CDR2 are MGHDK and SYGVNS. This CDR3 has 14 residues. This CDR3 reads CASSGVGGIYEQYF.

The CDR3 protein is CASSPIAGASTDTQYF. The gene calls are TRBV12-3 or TRBV12-4 and TRBJ2-3; the D gene TCRdb calls, TRBD1, cannot be checked with no DNA. The CDR3 loop spans 16 amino acids.

The chain has TRBV15 and TRBJ2-5; with no DNA, the TCRdb D assignment of TRBD2 cannot be verified. The CDR3 runs to 16 residues. CDR1 is LNHNV and CDR2 is YYDKDF in the germline V gene (reference sequence). CDR3: CATSRVASGDQETQYF.

The CDR3 sequence is CASSSDQGYTGELFF. V is TRBV5-1 and J is TRBJ2-2; TCRdb designates TRBD1, a call that cannot be tested without DNA. From germline, CDR1 is SGHRS and CDR2 YFSETQ. This CDR3 has 15 residues.

The CDR3 sequence is CAWSATSGQGAYEQYF. This chain links TRBV30 with TRBJ2-7. The CDR3 has 16 amino acids. CDR1 is GTSNPN and CDR2 is SVGIG in the germline V gene (reference sequence).

The J gene is TRBJ2-5, the V gene TRBV24-1; with no DNA, the TCRdb D assignment of TRBD2 cannot be verified. Germline CDR1 is KGHDR and CDR2 is SFDVKD. The CDR3 is made up of 14 amino acids. The CDR3 reads CATSDRDLEGTQYF.

The chain employs TRBV20-1 and TRBJ2-5; TCRdb outputs TRBD1, but without DNA this stays unchecked. The CDR3 has 12 residues. Germline CDR1 reads DFQATT; CDR2 reads SNEGSKA (reference sequence). The CDR3 is CSAWDVQETQYF.

This chain links TRBV5-1 with TRBJ2-2; TCRdb lists TRBD1, though no DNA is available to test this call. Per germline, CDR1 SGHRS and CDR2 YFSETQ. The CDR3 contains 17 residues. The CDR3 region is CASSKKTDRGVSGELFF. The full variable domain, rest sourced from reference TRBV5-1 and TRBJ2-2, is KAGVTQTPRYLIKTRGQQVTLSCSPISGHRSVSWYQQTPGQGLQFLFEYFSETQRNKGNFPGRFSGRQFSNSRSEMNVSTLELGDSALYLCASSKKTDRGVSGELFFGEGSRLTVL.

This rearrangement joins TRBV7-2 to TRBJ2-1; checking the TCRdb D call of TRBD2 is not possible without DNA. The CDR3 extends over 16 amino acids. Germline CDR1 and CDR2: SGHTA and FQGNSA. CDR3 loop: CASSLVLAGGLDEQFF.

CDR3 residues: CASSNDRPQHF. This chain uses TRBV12-3 or TRBV12-4 with TRBJ1-5; TCRdb calls TRBD1, which cannot be checked without DNA. CDR3 size: 11 residues.

CDR3 amino acids: CASRPISGREQETQYF. This chain uses TRBV6-5 with TRBJ2-5; no DNA is available, so the TRBD2 call from TCRdb remains unchecked. CDR3 length equals 16 residues. Looked up from germline, CDR1 is MNHEY and CDR2 is SVGAGI.

The CDR3 loop is CASSAKVQGISSYEQYF. The chain has TRBV5-1 and TRBJ2-7; no DNA is available, so the TRBD1 call from TCRdb remains unchecked. The CDR3 contains 17 residues. Germline V gene sequence: CDR1 SGHRS, CDR2 YFSETQ. The entire variable domain, with the rest obtained from reference TRBV5-1 and TRBJ2-7, is as follows: KAGVTQTPRYLIKTRGQQVTLSCSPISGHRSVSWYQQTPGQGLQFLFEYFSETQRNKGNFPGRFSGRQFSNSRSEMNVSTLELGDSALYLCASSAKVQGISSYEQYFGPGTRLTVT.

The chain carries TRBV7-9 and TRBJ1-1; TCRdb's D call, TRBD1, is unchecked because there is no DNA. The CDR3 runs to 15 residues. Germline CDR1 SEHNR, CDR2 FQNEAQ (reference sequence). The CDR3 spells CASSLVGPGTTEAFF.

The chain's CDR3 is CASSYRDLVTEQYF. V and J are TRBV6-6 and TRBJ2-7; TCRdb's assignment of TRBD1 cannot be checked, as there is no DNA. Germline CDR1 is MNHNY and CDR2 is SVGAGI (reference sequence). The CDR3 runs to 14 residues.

V and J are TRBV25-1 and TRBJ2-2. The CDR3 totals 13 residues. Germline V lookup: CDR1 MGHDK, CDR2 SYGVNS. The CDR3 spells CASSEYQAGELFF.

The chain joins TRBV6-5 to TRBJ1-5. The CDR3 sequence is 15 residues long. Germline assignment: CDR1 MNHEY and CDR2 SVGAGI. This CDR3 is CASSYSKDSNQPQHF.

J is TRBJ2-3 and V is TRBV12-3 or TRBV12-4; lacking DNA, the TRBD1 call made by TCRdb goes unchecked. The CDR3 has 13 residues. This chain's CDR3 is CASMGGNTDTQYF.

The chain employs TRBV7-7 and TRBJ2-1. CDR3 length: 15 amino acids. CDR1 SSHAT and CDR2 FNYEAQ come from the germline V gene (reference sequence). The CDR3 loop is CASSLAPSSYNEQFF.

This chain links TRBV5-6 with TRBJ2-1. Germline V gives CDR1 SGHDT, CDR2 YYEEEE. There are 11 residues in the CDR3. This CDR3 reads CASSFLGEQFF. Together with reference TRBV5-6 and TRBJ2-1, the CDR3 gives the full variable domain: DAGVTQSPTHLIKTRGQQVTLRCSPKSGHDTVSWYQQALGQGPQFIFQYYEEEERQRGNFPDRFSGHQFPNYSSELNVNALLLGDSALYLCASSFLGEQFFGPGTRLTVL.

The chain is built from TRBV28 and TRBJ2-3; no DNA is available, so the TRBD2 call from TCRdb remains unchecked. Germline V gives CDR1 MDHEN, CDR2 SYDVKM. The CDR3 length is 15 residues. The CDR3 reads CASSLERLDGDTQYF.

This chain uses TRBV7-9 with TRBJ2-1. The CDR3 loop spans 16 amino acids. CDR1 and CDR2 from the germline V gene are SEHNR and FQNEAQ (reference sequence). The CDR3 region is CASSQDGSSSYNEQFF. The entire variable domain, with the rest obtained from reference TRBV7-9 and TRBJ2-1, is as follows: DTGVSQNPRHKITKRGQNVTFRCDPISEHNRLYWYRQTLGQGPEFLTYFQNEAQLEKSRLLSDRFSAERPKGSFSTLEIQRTEQGDSAMYLCASSQDGSSSYNEQFFGPGTRLTVL.

The chain employs TRBV20-1 and TRBJ1-6. This CDR3 region has 14 residues. Per germline, CDR1 DFQATT and CDR2 SNEGSKA (reference sequence). The CDR3 here is CSAREGSRYSPLHF.